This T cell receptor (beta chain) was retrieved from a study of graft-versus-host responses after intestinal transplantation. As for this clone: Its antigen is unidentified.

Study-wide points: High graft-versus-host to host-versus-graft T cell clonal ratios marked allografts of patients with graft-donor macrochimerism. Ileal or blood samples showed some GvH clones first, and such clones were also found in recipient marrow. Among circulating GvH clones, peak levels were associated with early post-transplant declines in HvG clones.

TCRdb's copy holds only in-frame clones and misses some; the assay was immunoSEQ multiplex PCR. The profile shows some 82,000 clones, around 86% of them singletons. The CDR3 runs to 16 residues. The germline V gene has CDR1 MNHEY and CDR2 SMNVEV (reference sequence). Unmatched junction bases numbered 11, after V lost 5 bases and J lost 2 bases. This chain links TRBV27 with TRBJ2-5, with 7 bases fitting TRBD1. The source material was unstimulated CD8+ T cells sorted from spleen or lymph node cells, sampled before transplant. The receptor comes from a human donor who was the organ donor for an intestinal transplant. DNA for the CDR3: TGTGCCAGCAGTATACAGGGGCCGACCCCACAAGAGACCCAGTACTTC. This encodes CASSIQGPTPQETQYF.